This T cell receptor beta chain was captured in a study of identical twins (dated by TCRdb to 2016 to 2017). As for the study more broadly: To test whether fetal clonotypes persist, this study deep-sequenced TCR alpha and beta repertoires from monozygotic twins, from unrelated adults of various ages, and from cord blood. To rule out contamination, the twin experiments were replicated at different times with different library preparation protocols. What the study reported, not specific to this receptor: Invariant T cells such as MAIT and iNKT could partly confound zero-insertion analyses, though diverse VJ usage argued against this for most clonotypes. Compared with coincidental sharing between unrelated individuals, out-of-frame TCR alpha sequences shared between twins had an excess of sequences with low generation probability. Because the same donors could not be followed over many years, the conclusions depended on cross-sectional statistical analysis. Excess twin sharing in beta out-of-frame sequences was weaker because fewer shared sequences lowered the signal-to-noise ratio. Fewer insertions were carried by abundant cord blood beta clonotypes, a similar but weaker trend appeared in young adult naive repertoires, and no such trend appeared in memory repertoires. Out-of-frame TCR alpha sharing in monozygotic twins was systematically underestimated by recombination models, whereas sharing between unrelated individuals was in agreement with the recombination models.

All donors were healthy Caucasians. Clipping removes 3 bases from V and 2 bases from J, with 7 as the unmatched junction base count. The CDR3 runs 14 amino acids, cysteine and phenylalanine included. CDR3 DNA is the only sequence kept; it has 42 bases, read in frame from the first base. In the germline V gene, CDR1 corresponds to SQVTM and CDR2 to ANQGSEA. This clonotype has ten or more counts. The target of this receptor is not known. Base qualities are not provided; no much larger clone lies one nucleotide away. Library prep was done by 5' RACE. Sequencer: Illumina HiSeq 2000. A universal primer binding site was introduced by template switching, and a unique molecular identifier was present in the final cDNA, enabling accurate counting of TCR cDNA molecules. First-strand cDNA for TCR alpha and beta chains was synthesized from specific primers in the conserved constant-segment region. To control for contamination, each cDNA library was double barcoded with a SMART-Mk sample barcode plus Illumina barcodes. TruSeq adapter sequences, together with Illumina sample barcodes, were added in two successive PCR steps. TCR alpha and beta cDNA libraries were sequenced on the Illumina HiSeq platform with custom primers. In the authors' own workflow: MiGEC was used to process raw reads and extract unique molecular identifiers, and MiXCR was used to find CDR3 positions. For each individual, recombination models were inferred using an EM algorithm with the repgenHMM and IGoR tools. Shared clonotypes were analyzed with the tcR package in R, and sharing was normalized by the product of cloneset sizes. To study raw recombination free of thymic and clonal selection effects, out-of-frame nonproductive sequences were analyzed. TCRdb reprocessing: public reads trimmed at Q25 with fastp, clones called with MiXCR, in-frame beta chains kept. Rows are combined by CDR3 protein, so each entry shows the most common genes and DNA. These V and J calls originate from TCRdb's pipeline instead of the authors' own analysis. The sample records roughly 1,500,000 distinct CDR3 sequences, around a third of which are singletons. The leading ten clones occupy 0.25% to 0.3% of the sample.

The chain is assembled from TRBV29-1 and TRBJ2-7; the junction holds 7 bases that match TRBD1. The receptor was derived from a newborn girl in good health. The sequencing input was cord blood. CDR3 reads: CSVEPWDSPYEQYF. The sequenced DNA: TGCAGCGTTGAGCCTTGGGACAGCCCCTACGAGCAGTACTTC.